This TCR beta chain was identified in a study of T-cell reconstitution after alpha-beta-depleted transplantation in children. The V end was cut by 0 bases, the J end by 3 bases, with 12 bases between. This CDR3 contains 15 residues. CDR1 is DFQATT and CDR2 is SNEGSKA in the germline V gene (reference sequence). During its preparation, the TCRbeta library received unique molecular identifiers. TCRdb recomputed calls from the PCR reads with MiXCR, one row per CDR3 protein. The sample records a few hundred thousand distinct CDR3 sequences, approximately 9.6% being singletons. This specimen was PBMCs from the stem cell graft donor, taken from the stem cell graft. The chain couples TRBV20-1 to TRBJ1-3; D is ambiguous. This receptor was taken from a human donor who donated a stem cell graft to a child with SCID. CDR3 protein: CSARDPLANGNTIYF. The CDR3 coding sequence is TGCAGTGCTAGAGATCCCTTGGCCAATGGAAACACCATATATTTT.